This T cell receptor beta chain originates from a study of blood T cell repertoires in COVID-19. With respect to this clone: Other DNA variants within this sample encode the same CDR3.

The authors' processing: Quantification of nucleated cells was approximated via reference gene primer amplification. Repertoires were generated with immunoSEQ multiplex PCR, while TCRdb's copy carries only in-frame clones and drops some. V and J calls and clone size follow that table, whereas D and trimming were derived from the DNA. Of tens of thousands of clones listed, approximately 90% are singletons. Germline lookup yields CDR1 SQVTM and CDR2 ANQGSEA. Trimming stripped 3 bases from V and 1 base from J, with 6 bases between. The CDR3 sequence is 12 residues long. The origin of this receptor is a woman in her forties or fifties with active or convalescent COVID-19. The sample taken for sequencing was peripheral blood. J is TRBJ1-1 and V is TRBV29-1, with D tentatively TRBD1 (6 bases). The CDR3 DNA is TGCAGCGTTGACAGGGGGAACACTGAAGCTTTCTTT. Protein sequence: CSVDRGNTEAFF.